Listed here is a single T cell receptor beta chain. This sample was included in a study of blood T cell repertoires in COVID-19. Germline CDR1 and CDR2: SGHTA and FQGNSA. The CDR3 extends over 17 amino acids. The V and J ends lost 0 bases and 4 bases respectively, with 19 bases between them. In the authors' methods: For nucleated cells, counts were estimated from reference gene primer amplification. The data were produced by immunoSEQ multiplex PCR, yet TCRdb's version contains in-frame clones alone and is incomplete. V, J and clone size reflect that table, while D and trimming were determined from the DNA. Of 150,000 to 200,000 clones detected, approximately 86% appear once; the ten largest clones hold roughly 2.2%.

This chain uses TRBV7-2 with TRBJ2-7, with no clear D. Sequencing was done on a sample of peripheral blood. The sequence derives from a man in his 70s with active or convalescent COVID-19. CDR3 sequence reads: CASSLADYPGQVYEQYF. In DNA, the CDR3 is TGTGCCAGCAGCTTAGCAGATTATCCAGGCCAAGTATACGAGCAGTACTTC.